This TCR beta chain was recorded in a study of cytomegalovirus exposure and HLA in healthy donors. Study-wide results and caveats: The authors later found most CMV-associated TCR beta chains appeared HLA-restricted.

PCR involved 60 Vbeta and 13 Jbeta primers. Using immunoSEQ multiplex PCR, the repertoire was profiled, and TCRdb retains in-frame clones only, with some absent. Of around 190,000 clones listed, 79% are singletons. Points on this clone: No antigen is known for it.

Germline lookup yields CDR1 GTSNPN and CDR2 SVGIG (reference sequence). The CDR3 is 15 amino acids. V was cut by 5 bases and J by 3 bases, with 20 bases left in between. The clonotype comes from a woman in her 30s in good health and CMV-seropositive. The chain has TRBV30 and TRBJ2-7; the D gene is possibly TRBD1 (6 bases). Material for sequencing was PBMCs. The DNA for the CDR3 is TGTGCCTGGGGCCTTTCGGACAGCTCATACTACGAGCAGTACTTC. The encoded protein is CAWGLSDSSYYEQYF. The variable domain in full, with the rest retrieved from reference TRBV30 and TRBJ2-7, is SQTIHQWPATLVQPVGSPLSLECTVEGTSNPNLYWYRQAAGRGLQLLFYSVGIGQISSEVPQNLSASRPQDRQFILSSKKLLLSDSGFYLCAWGLSDSSYYEQYFGPGTRLTVT.